Below are 12 T cell receptor beta chains sequenced from a single sample in a study of cytomegalovirus exposure and HLA in healthy donors. The assay was immunoSEQ multiplex PCR, and TCRdb's table has in-frame clones only and misses some. The sample shows about 220,000 clones, about 90% of them seen only once. Sequenced input: PBMCs. The receptors were gathered from a young woman in good health and CMV-seronegative.

The CDR3 DNA reads TGTGCCAGCAGCTTAGACGGACAGGGCGGTGAAGCTTTCTTT. It specifies CASSLDGQGGEAFF. The V and J genes are TRBV13 and TRBJ1-1; the match to TRBD1 covers 8 bases. The CDR3 totals 14 residues. The J segment lost 7 bases and the V segment lost 1 base, leaving 5 bases of the junction unmatched. CDR1 is PRHDT and CDR2 is FYEKMQ in the germline V gene (reference sequence).

This chain uses TRBV7-9 with TRBJ1-2; maybe TRBD1 (6 bases). The germline V gene encodes CDR1 SEHNR and CDR2 FQNEAQ (reference sequence). The CDR3 loop spans 13 amino acids. V lost 6 bases and J lost 8, with 16 bases in between. CDR3 nucleotide sequence: TGTGCCAGCAGTTCCACAGGGCCTTCGGGCTACACCTTC. Translation gives CASSSTGPSGYTF.

The CDR3 DNA follows: TGCAGCGTTGAAGAGCAGGGTGGAACTGAAGCTTTCTTT. Translating it yields CSVEEQGGTEAFF. V and J are TRBV29-1 and TRBJ1-1; D possibly corresponds to TRBD1 (5 bases). Looked up from germline, CDR1 is SQVTM and CDR2 is ANQGSEA. This CDR3 comprises 13 residues. Trimming removed 0 bases at V and 5 bases at J, with 10 bases between.

The rearrangement links TRBV30 to TRBJ1-1; a weak D match, TRBD1 (5 bases). V was trimmed by 0 bases and J by 4 bases, leaving 9 bases between them. The CDR3 consists of 13 residues. Germline values: CDR1 GTSNPN, CDR2 SVGIG (reference sequence). The CDR3 spells CAWSVGVVTEAFF. In DNA form, the CDR3 reads TGTGCCTGGAGTGTAGGGGTTGTCACTGAAGCTTTCTTT.

The V call is TRBV15, the J call TRBJ1-2; D remains unclear. CDR3 size: 16 residues. V lost 2 bases and J lost 1, with 14 bases in between. The germline CDR1 and CDR2 sequences are LNHNV and YYDKDF (reference sequence). CDR3 in DNA: TGTGCCACCAGCAGACCTCCACAGACAAGTAACTATGGCTACACCTTC. Translation gives CATSRPPQTSNYGYTF.

This clone has only a few counts. V is TRBV19 and J is TRBJ1-2; no firm D call. Germline assignment: CDR1 LNHDA and CDR2 SQIVND (reference sequence). V was trimmed by 5 bases and J by 8 bases, leaving 12 bases between them. This CDR3 contains 12 residues. The CDR3: CASSLREGGYTF. The DNA for the CDR3 is TGTGCCAGTAGTCTCCGGGAGGGCGGCTACACCTTC.

This chain links TRBV5-5 with TRBJ2-7; 9 bases align to TRBD2. There are 16 residues in the CDR3. The J segment lost 3 bases and the V segment lost 0 bases, leaving 7 bases of the junction unmatched. Germline V gene sequence: CDR1 SGHKS, CDR2 YYEKEE (reference sequence). The CDR3 nucleotides read TGTGCCAGCAGCTTGGAGTCGGCGGGAGGGAACTACGAGCAGTACTTC. This translates into CASSLESAGGNYEQYF. Together with reference TRBV5-5 and TRBJ2-7, the CDR3 gives the full variable domain: DAGVTQSPTHLIKTRGQQVTLRCSPISGHKSVSWYQQVLGQGPQFIFQYYEKEERGRGNFPDRFSARQFPNYSSELNVNALLLGDSALYLCASSLESAGGNYEQYFGPGTRLTVT.

V and J are TRBV10-3 and TRBJ2-5; a possible D gene is TRBD2 (6 bases). The CDR3 loop spans 15 amino acids. Deletions cut 6 bases from V and 5 bases from J, with 19 bases between. Germline V gene lookup returns CDR1 ENHRY and CDR2 SYGVKD. In nucleotides, the CDR3 is TGTGCCATCAGCCGCGCGGGACCGGAGGGGGAGACCCAGTACTTC. It yields the protein CAISRAGPEGETQYF.

J is TRBJ1-1 and V is TRBV29-1; maybe TRBD1 (5 bases). V was trimmed by 0 bases and J by 6 bases, leaving 11 bases between them. The germline CDR1 and CDR2 sequences are SQVTM and ANQGSEA. This CDR3 contains 13 residues. The CDR3: CSVEDGWGAEAFF. CDR3 sequence (DNA): TGCAGCGTTGAAGACGGTTGGGGGGCTGAAGCTTTCTTT.

This clone was seen only once. This chain uses TRBV5-4 with TRBJ2-5, with 11 bases fitting TRBD2. V gave up 6 bases and J gave up 4 bases; unmatched junction bases: 8. CDR1 and CDR2 (germline): SGHNT, YYREEE (reference sequence). The CDR3 loop spans 15 amino acids. DNA for the CDR3: TGTGCCAGCACCCAAACCGGGACTAGCGGAGAGACCCAGTACTTC. This gives the protein CASTQTGTSGETQYF.

The rearrangement uses TRBV6-5 and TRBJ1-1, with unresolved D. The V gene's germline CDR1 is MNHEY and CDR2 SVGAGI. V was trimmed by 5 bases and J by 1 base, leaving 11 bases between them. The CDR3 has 14 residues. The CDR3 region is CASSHTQRNTEAFF. DNA for the CDR3: TGTGCCAGCAGTCACACCCAACGGAACACTGAAGCTTTCTTT.

V usage is TRBV5-1 and J usage is TRBJ1-5, with 10 bases fitting TRBD1. This CDR3 is 15 amino acids long. Germline V gives CDR1 SGHRS, CDR2 YFSETQ. Unmatched junction bases numbered 1, after V lost 0 bases and J lost 4 bases. DNA of the CDR3: TGCGCCAGCAGCTTGGAGGGACAGGGGAATCAGCCCCAGCATTTT. It translates to CASSLEGQGNQPQHF. Full variable domain (rest looked up from reference TRBV5-1 and TRBJ1-5): KAGVTQTPRYLIKTRGQQVTLSCSPISGHRSVSWYQQTPGQGLQFLFEYFSETQRNKGNFPGRFSGRQFSNSRSEMNVSTLELGDSALYLCASSLEGQGNQPQHFGDGTRLSIL.